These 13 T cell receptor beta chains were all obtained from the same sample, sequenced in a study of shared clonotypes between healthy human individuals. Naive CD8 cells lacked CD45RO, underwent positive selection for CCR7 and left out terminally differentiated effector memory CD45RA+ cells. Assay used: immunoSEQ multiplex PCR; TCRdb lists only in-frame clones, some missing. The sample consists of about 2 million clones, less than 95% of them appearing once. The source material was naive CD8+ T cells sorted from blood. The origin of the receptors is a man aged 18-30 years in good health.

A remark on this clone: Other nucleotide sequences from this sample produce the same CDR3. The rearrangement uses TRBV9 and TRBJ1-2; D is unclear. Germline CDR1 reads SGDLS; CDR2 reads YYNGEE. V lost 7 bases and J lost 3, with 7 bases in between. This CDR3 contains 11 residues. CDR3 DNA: TGTGCCAGCGGTGGGGACTATGGCTACACCTTC. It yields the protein CASGGDYGYTF.

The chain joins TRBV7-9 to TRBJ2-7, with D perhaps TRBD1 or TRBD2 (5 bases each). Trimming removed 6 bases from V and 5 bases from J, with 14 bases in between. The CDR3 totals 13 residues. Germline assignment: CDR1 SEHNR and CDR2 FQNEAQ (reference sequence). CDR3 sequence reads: CASRMPGSDEQYF. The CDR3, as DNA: TGTGCCAGCAGGATGCCAGGGAGCGACGAGCAGTACTTC.

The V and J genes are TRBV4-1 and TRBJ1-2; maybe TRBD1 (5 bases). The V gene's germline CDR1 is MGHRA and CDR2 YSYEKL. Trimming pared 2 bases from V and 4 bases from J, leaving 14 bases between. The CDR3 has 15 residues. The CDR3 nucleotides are TGCGCCAGCAGCCAACCCGGGGGGATGGGCTATGGCTACACCTTC. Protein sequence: CASSQPGGMGYGYTF.

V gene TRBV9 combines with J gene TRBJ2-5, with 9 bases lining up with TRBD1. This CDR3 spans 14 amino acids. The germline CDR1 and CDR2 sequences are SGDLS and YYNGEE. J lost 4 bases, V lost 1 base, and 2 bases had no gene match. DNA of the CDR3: TGTGCCAGCAGCGTAACAGGGGGCGTAGAGACCCAGTACTTC. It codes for CASSVTGGVETQYF.

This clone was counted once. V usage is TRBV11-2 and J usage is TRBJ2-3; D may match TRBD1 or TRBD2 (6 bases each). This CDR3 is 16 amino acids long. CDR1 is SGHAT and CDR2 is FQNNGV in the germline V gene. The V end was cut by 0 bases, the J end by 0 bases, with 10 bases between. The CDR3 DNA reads TGTGCCAGCAGCTTAGAATACGGGGGCAGCACAGATACGCAGTATTTT. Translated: CASSLEYGGSTDTQYF. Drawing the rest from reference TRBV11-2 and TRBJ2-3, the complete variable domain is EAGVAQSPRYKIIEKRQSVAFWCNPISGHATLYWYQQILGQGPKLLIQFQNNGVVDDSQLPKDRFSAERLKGVDSTLKIQPAKLEDSAVYLCASSLEYGGSTDTQYFGPGTRLTVL.

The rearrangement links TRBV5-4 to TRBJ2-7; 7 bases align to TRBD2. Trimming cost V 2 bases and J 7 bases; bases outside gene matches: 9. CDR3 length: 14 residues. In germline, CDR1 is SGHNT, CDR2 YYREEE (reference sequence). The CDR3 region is CASSLAGSVWEQYF. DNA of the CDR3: TGTGCCAGCAGCTTAGCGGGGTCGGTATGGGAGCAGTACTTC.

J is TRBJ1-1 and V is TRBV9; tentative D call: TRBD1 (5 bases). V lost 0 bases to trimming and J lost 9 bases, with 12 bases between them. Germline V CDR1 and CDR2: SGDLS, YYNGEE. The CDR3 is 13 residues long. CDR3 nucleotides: TGTGCCAGCAGCGTAGGATCAGAGGGGAAAGCTTTCTTT. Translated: CASSVGSEGKAFF.

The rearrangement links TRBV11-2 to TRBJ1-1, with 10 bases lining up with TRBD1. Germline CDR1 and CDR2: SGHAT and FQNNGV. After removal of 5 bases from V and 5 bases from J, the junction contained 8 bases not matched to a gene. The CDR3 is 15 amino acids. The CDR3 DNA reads TGTGCCAGCAGCACGTGGACAGGGGGTGGAACTGAAGCTTTCTTT. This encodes CASSTWTGGGTEAFF.

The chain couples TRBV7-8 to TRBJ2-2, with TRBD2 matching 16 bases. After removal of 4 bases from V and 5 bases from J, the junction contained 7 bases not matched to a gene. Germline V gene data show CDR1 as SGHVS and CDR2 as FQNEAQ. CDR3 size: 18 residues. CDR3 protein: CASSSGTSGGASTGELFF. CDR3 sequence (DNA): TGTGCCAGCAGCTCCGGGACTAGCGGGGGGGCGAGTACCGGGGAGCTGTTTTTT.

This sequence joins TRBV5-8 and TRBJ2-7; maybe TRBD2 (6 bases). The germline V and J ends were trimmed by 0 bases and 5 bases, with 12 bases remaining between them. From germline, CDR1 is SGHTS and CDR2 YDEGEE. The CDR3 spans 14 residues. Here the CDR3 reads CASSLVRGFDEQYF. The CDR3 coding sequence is TGTGCCAGCAGCTTGGTTCGGGGGTTTGACGAGCAGTACTTC.

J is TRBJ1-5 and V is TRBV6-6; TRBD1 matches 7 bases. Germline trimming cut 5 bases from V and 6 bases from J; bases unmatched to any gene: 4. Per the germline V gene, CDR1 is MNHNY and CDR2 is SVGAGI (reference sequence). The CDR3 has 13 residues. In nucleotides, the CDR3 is TGTGCCAGCAGTACAGGGGAATCTCAGCCCCAGCATTTT. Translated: CASSTGESQPQHF.

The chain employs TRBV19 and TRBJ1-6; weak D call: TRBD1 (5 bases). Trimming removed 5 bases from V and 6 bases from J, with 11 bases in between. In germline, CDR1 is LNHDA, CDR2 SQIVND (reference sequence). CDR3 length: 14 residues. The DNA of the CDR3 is TGTGCCAGTAGTTACCGGGGCCTTAATTCACCCCTCCACTTT. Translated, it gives CASSYRGLNSPLHF. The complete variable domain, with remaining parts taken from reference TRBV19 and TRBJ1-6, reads DGGITQSPKYLFRKEGQNVTLSCEQNLNHDAMYWYRQDPGQGLRLIYYSQIVNDFQKGDIAEGYSVSREKKESFPLTVTSAQKNPTAFYLCASSYRGLNSPLHFGNGTRLTVT.

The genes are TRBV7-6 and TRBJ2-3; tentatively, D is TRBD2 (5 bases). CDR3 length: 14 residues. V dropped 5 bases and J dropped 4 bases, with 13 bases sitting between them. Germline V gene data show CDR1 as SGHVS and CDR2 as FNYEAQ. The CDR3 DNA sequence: TGTGCCAGCAGCCAGGCACGACTATCAGATACGCAGTATTTT. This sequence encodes CASSQARLSDTQYF.